This T cell receptor beta chain was recorded in a study of Ad26.COV2.S vaccination and SARS-CoV-2 variants. General study results and limits: Responses of spike-specific T cells (both CD8+ and CD4+) reportedly showed substantial breadth after vaccination. People who got the vaccine or the placebo had similar non-spike TCR breadth. Spike-specific TCR breadth was greater in vaccine than placebo recipients. In TCR breadth and depth analyses, total T cell responses may have been underestimated.

With regard to this clone: Its matching antigen is unknown.

Sequencing was performed with immunoSEQ multiplex PCR; in TCRdb, only in-frame clones are kept and a portion is missing. Of about 94,000 clones listed, approximately 86% are singletons. The germline V gene has CDR1 LNHDA and CDR2 SQIVND (reference sequence). The CDR3 runs 17 residues. V was clipped by 1 base and J by 5 bases; unmatched bases: 8. Sample: peripheral blood, taken after recovery from COVID-19. The chain uses TRBV19 and TRBJ2-5; 12 bases are a match to TRBD2. The clonotype was recovered from a human donor who had recovered from COVID-19. CDR3 sequence (DNA): TGTGCCAGTAGTATAGGACTAGCGGGAGTGCTGCGGGAGACCCAGTACTTC. Amino acids: CASSIGLAGVLRETQYF. The whole variable domain, remainder taken from reference TRBV19 and TRBJ2-5, is DGGITQSPKYLFRKEGQNVTLSCEQNLNHDAMYWYRQDPGQGLRLIYYSQIVNDFQKGDIAEGYSVSREKKESFPLTVTSAQKNPTAFYLCASSIGLAGVLRETQYFGPGTRLLVL.